The next 13 T cell receptor beta chains were all read from a single sample in a study of CD8 T cells in Susac syndrome. Random hexamers were used to reverse transcribe an amount of about 0.5 to 1 ug RNA. TCRdb itself ran the immunoSEQ multiplex PCR reads through MiXCR, one entry per CDR3 protein. The sample comprises under 85,000 distinct CDR3 sequences, roughly 92% of which are singletons, and 0.4% to 0.55% rests with the top ten. The sequencing input was CD8+ T cells from PBMCs. Receptor source: a human donor with Susac syndrome.

The rearrangement uses TRBV19 and TRBJ1-6, with D possibly matching TRBD1 (5 bases). The CDR3 runs to 15 residues. CDR1 and CDR2 from the germline V gene are LNHDA and SQIVND (reference sequence). Trimming left V 5 bases short and J 12 bases short, with 20 bases between. CDR3 in amino acids: CASSGLVGGLEPLHF. As DNA, the CDR3 is TGTGCCAGTAGTGGATTGGTGGGGGGTCTGGAACCCCTCCACTTT.

The chain couples TRBV29-1 to TRBJ2-5; TRBD1 matches 9 bases. Germline V gene lookup returns CDR1 SQVTM and CDR2 ANQGSEA. Germline trimming cut 4 bases from V and 6 bases from J; bases unmatched to any gene: 6. The CDR3 is 13 residues long. The CDR3 reads CSVGQGVKKTQYF. In DNA, the CDR3 is TGCAGCGTTGGACAGGGGGTAAAAAAGACCCAGTACTTC.

The V call is TRBV6-2 or TRBV6-3, the J call TRBJ2-3, with D perhaps matching TRBD1 (5 bases). The CDR3 is 15 residues long. Germline V CDR1 and CDR2: MNHEY, SVGEGT. V was cut by 4 bases and J by 0 bases, with 11 bases left in between. CDR3 loop: CASSSQESSTDTQYF. The CDR3 DNA sequence: TGTGCCAGCAGTTCACAGGAGTCTAGCACAGATACGCAGTATTTT.

The chain has TRBV4-3 and TRBJ2-7; the D gene is possibly TRBD2 (5 bases). Trimming took 0 bases from V and 4 from J, leaving 10 bases between them. CDR1 LGHNA and CDR2 YSLEER come from the germline V gene. This CDR3 region has 14 residues. CDR3 sequence reads: CASSQDTSRYEQYF. The CDR3 DNA sequence: TGCGCCAGCAGCCAAGATACTAGTAGGTACGAGCAGTACTTC.

V is TRBV27 and J is TRBJ1-6; D gene unclear. Trimming pared 0 bases from V and 7 bases from J, leaving 10 bases between. This CDR3 region has 15 residues. In germline, CDR1 is MNHEY, CDR2 SMNVEV (reference sequence). In DNA form, the CDR3 reads TGTGCCAGCAGTTTATCCGGCCCGGGGAATTCACCCCTCCACTTT. It specifies CASSLSGPGNSPLHF.

The chain joins TRBV7-2 to TRBJ2-3; D uncertain. This CDR3 is 15 amino acids long. Per the germline V gene, CDR1 is SGHTA and CDR2 is FQGNSA. The V end was cut by 3 bases, the J end by 0 bases, with 10 bases between. The CDR3 DNA sequence: TGTGCCAGCAGCTTGACTCACGGTAGCACAGATACGCAGTATTTT. It is translated as CASSLTHGSTDTQYF. Variable domain in full (rest from reference TRBV7-2 and TRBJ2-3): GAGVSQSPSNKVTEKGKDVELRCDPISGHTALYWYRQSLGQGLEFLIYFQGNSAPDKSGLPSDRFSAERTGGSVSTLTIQRTQQEDSAVYLCASSLTHGSTDTQYFGPGTRLTVL.

The J gene is TRBJ2-1, the V gene TRBV24-1, with 16 nucleotides matching TRBD2. Germline V gene lookup returns CDR1 KGHDR and CDR2 SFDVKD. V lost 7 bases to trimming and J lost 0 bases; unmatched junction nucleotides: 17. CDR3 length equals 22 residues. CDR3 in DNA: TGTGCCACCAGCAAATCTCCGGGACTAGCGGGGGGGGACCCAAGCTCCTACAATGAGCAGTTCTTC. Its translation: CATSKSPGLAGGDPSSYNEQFF.

This chain connects TRBV10-1 to TRBJ1-1, with a tentative D call TRBD1 (5 bases). The CDR3 is 13 amino acids. The V gene lost 4 bases and the J gene lost 0 bases, with 6 bases spanning the gap. In germline, CDR1 is WNHNN, CDR2 SYGVQD (reference sequence). CDR3 in DNA: TGCGCCAGCAGTGCGGGACTGAACACTGAAGCTTTCTTT. This sequence encodes CASSAGLNTEAFF.

DNA of the CDR3: TGTGCCTGGTCGGCAGGGACTCCTGGAAACACCATATATTTT. As protein: CAWSAGTPGNTIYF. The genes are TRBV30 and TRBJ1-3, with D possibly being TRBD1 (5 bases). The germline gives CDR1 GTSNPN, CDR2 SVGIG (reference sequence). The V gene lost 5 bases and the J gene lost 2 bases, with 13 bases spanning the gap. The CDR3 consists of 14 residues.

This clonotype was observed a few times. The rearrangement joins TRBV18 to TRBJ1-1, with D tentatively TRBD1 (5 bases). V was trimmed by 3 bases and J by 1 base, leaving 6 bases between them. The CDR3 covers 13 residues. Germline lookup yields CDR1 KGHSH and CDR2 LQKENI. The CDR3 DNA sequence: TGTGCCAGCTCACCTCAGGGGAACACTGAAGCTTTCTTT. This encodes CASSPQGNTEAFF.

The chain joins TRBV27 to TRBJ2-1; possible D gene TRBD1, 5 bases. Trimming took 3 bases from V and 3 from J, leaving 12 bases between them. The CDR3 sequence is 15 residues long. Germline assignment: CDR1 MNHEY and CDR2 SMNVEV (reference sequence). CDR3 nucleotides: TGTGCCAGCAGTTTCCTAGGGGCCGTCTACAATGAGCAGTTCTTC. Translating gives CASSFLGAVYNEQFF.

This chain joins TRBV6-2 or TRBV6-3 and TRBJ1-1; D unclear. CDR3 size: 12 residues. Looked up from germline, CDR1 is MNHEY and CDR2 is SVGEGT. Between the trimmed V and J ends, which lost 6 bases and 4 bases, there was a span of 9 bases. As DNA, the CDR3 is TGTGCCAGCAGAAACCGGCCCACTGAAGCTTTCTTT. Residues: CASRNRPTEAFF.

This clonotype occurred once. This sequence joins TRBV7-2 and TRBJ2-5; D is possibly TRBD1 (6 bases). This CDR3 is 14 amino acids long. Germline values: CDR1 SGHTA, CDR2 FQGNSA. V dropped 5 bases and J dropped 2 bases, with 12 bases sitting between them. The chain's CDR3 is CASSVAGVQETQYF. In nucleotides, the CDR3 is TGTGCCAGCAGCGTGGCAGGGGTGCAAGAGACCCAGTACTTC.